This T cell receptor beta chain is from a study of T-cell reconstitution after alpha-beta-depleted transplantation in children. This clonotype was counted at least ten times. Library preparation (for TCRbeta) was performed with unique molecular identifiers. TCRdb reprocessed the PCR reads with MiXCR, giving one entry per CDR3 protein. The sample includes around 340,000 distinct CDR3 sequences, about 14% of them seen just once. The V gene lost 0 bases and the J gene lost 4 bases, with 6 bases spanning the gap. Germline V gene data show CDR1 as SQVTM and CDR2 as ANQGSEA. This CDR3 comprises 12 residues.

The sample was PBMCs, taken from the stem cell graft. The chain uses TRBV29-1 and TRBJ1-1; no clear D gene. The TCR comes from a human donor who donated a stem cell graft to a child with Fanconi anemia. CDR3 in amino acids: CSVEEVTTEAFF. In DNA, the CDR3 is TGCAGCGTTGAAGAGGTAACCACTGAAGCTTTCTTT. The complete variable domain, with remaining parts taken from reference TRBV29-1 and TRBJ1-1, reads SAVISQKPSRDICQRGTSLTIQCQVDSQVTMMFWYRQQPGQSLTLIATANQGSEATYESGFVIDKFPISRPNLTFSTLTVSNMSPEDSSIYLCSVEEVTTEAFFGQGTRLTVV.